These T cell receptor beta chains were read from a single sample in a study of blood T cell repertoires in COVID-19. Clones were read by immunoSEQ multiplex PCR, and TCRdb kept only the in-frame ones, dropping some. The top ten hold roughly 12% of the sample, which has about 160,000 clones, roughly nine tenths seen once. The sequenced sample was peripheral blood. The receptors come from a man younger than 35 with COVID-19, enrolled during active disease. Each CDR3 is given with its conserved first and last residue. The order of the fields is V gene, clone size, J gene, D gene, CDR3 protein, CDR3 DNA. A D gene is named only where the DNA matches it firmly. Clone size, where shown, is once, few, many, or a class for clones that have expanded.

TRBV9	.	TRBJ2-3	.	CASSSSDTQYF	TGTGCCAGCAGCTCCTCAGATACGCAGTATTTT
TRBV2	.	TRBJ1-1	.	CASTGLMNTEAFF	TGTGCCAGCACAGGGCTTATGAACACTGAAGCTTTCTTT
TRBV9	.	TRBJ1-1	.	CASSVVTGGGHTEAFF	TGTGCCAGCAGCGTAGTTACGGGCGGAGGGCACACTGAAGCTTTCTTT
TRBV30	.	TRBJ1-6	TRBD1	CAWSVGQGNSPLHF	TGTGCCTGGAGTGTAGGACAGGGAAATTCACCCCTCCACTTT
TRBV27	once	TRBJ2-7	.	CASSWTRARIYEQYF	TGTGCCAGCAGTTGGACACGCGCCCGTATCTACGAGCAGTACTTC
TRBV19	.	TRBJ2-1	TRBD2	CASTDGGASGRNEQFF	TGTGCCAGTACCGATGGGGGGGCTAGCGGGAGGAATGAGCAGTTCTTC
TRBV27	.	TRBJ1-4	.	CASSSLGEGDEKLFF	TGTGCCAGCAGTTCTCTGGGGGAGGGAGATGAAAAACTGTTTTTT
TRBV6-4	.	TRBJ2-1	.	CASSELAYAYEQFF	TGTGCCAGCAGTGAGCTGGCTTACGCATACGAGCAGTTCTTC
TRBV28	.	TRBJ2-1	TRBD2	CASSLHLGGYNEQFF	TGTGCCAGCAGTCTACACCTCGGGGGGTACAATGAGCAGTTCTTC
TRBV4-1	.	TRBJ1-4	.	CASSHQGREKLLF	TGCGCCAGCAGCCACCAGGGGAGGGAAAAACTGCTTTTT
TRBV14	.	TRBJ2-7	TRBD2	CASSPSPRLAATPYEQYF	TGTGCCAGCAGCCCATCCCCCCGACTAGCGGCCACTCCCTACGAGCAGTACTTC
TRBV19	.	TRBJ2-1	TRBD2	CASRTLRLAGRYEQFF	TGTGCCAGTAGGACCCTTAGACTAGCGGGAAGGTATGAGCAGTTCTTC
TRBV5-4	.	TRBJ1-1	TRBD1	CASRLRTGGNTEAFF	TGTGCCAGCAGACTTCGGACAGGGGGGAACACTGAAGCTTTCTTT
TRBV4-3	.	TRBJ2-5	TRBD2	CASSQGPSGVGGTQYF	TGCGCCAGCAGCCAAGGTCCTAGCGGGGTAGGGGGGACCCAGTACTTC
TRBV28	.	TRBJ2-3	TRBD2	CASSSGTSGRGSTDTQYF	TGTGCCAGCAGTTCCGGGACTAGCGGGAGGGGGAGCACAGATACGCAGTATTTT
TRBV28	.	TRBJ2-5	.	CASSFTVEGQETQYF	TGTGCCAGCAGTTTTACAGTGGAAGGCCAAGAGACCCAGTACTTC
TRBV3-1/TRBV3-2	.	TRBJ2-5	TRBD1	CASSRRRPGQIQETQYF	TGTGCCAGCAGCCGGCGGAGACCGGGACAGATACAAGAGACCCAGTACTTC
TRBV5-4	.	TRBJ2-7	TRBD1	CASSRPGQAAYEQYF	TGTGCCAGCAGCCGTCCCGGACAGGCCGCCTACGAGCAGTACTTC
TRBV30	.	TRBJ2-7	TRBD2	CAWSVTSGGYEQYF	TGTGCCTGGAGTGTAACTAGCGGAGGCTACGAGCAGTACTTC
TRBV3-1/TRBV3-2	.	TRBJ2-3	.	CASSRQNSNTDTQYF	TGTGCCAGCAGCCGACAGAATTCAAACACAGATACGCAGTATTTT